This T cell receptor (beta chain) was profiled in a study of blood T cell repertoires in COVID-19. Study background: Acute-phase and convalescent COVID-19 samples originated in the United States, Italy and Spain. The analysed material was cDNA or gDNA that came from T cells, B-cell-depleted T cells, or PBMCs.

The CDR3 sequence is 11 residues long. The germline gives CDR1 KGHDR, CDR2 SFDVKD. The ends were cut back, 5 bases at V and 4 bases at J, with 3 bases in the middle. Original data processing: The assay estimated nucleated cells by amplifying reference gene primers. The method was immunoSEQ multiplex PCR; TCRdb's version includes in-frame clones alone and lacks a portion of them. D and trimming come from the DNA, and the V and J calls and clone size come from that table. Among 74,000 or so clones listed, 80% to 90% were seen once. V is TRBV24-1 and J is TRBJ2-3, with D hard to call. This sequence originates from a human donor in a cohort sampled during active COVID-19. Sequenced sample: peripheral blood. This CDR3 is CATSVADTQYF. The CDR3 nucleotides read TGTGCCACCAGTGTAGCAGATACGCAGTATTTT.